This TCR beta chain was retrieved from a study of siplizumab effects on memory and regulatory T cells. To note about this clone: Antigen unknown. This same CDR3 is encoded by further DNA sequences in the sample.

Generated by immunoSEQ multiplex PCR, the TCRdb table keeps only in-frame clones and is missing some. Among 100,000 to 120,000 clones listed, roughly 92% were seen once. Study findings and constraints: Roughly 80-97% of proliferating CD4+ or CD8+ clones lacked an assignable naive or memory phenotype.

The TCR originated in a human donor in good health. The sequenced sample was CD4+ T cells sorted from blood.

CDR3 nucleotide sequence: TGCGCCAGCAGCTTGGCCGAGGGCAATGGCTACACCTTC. Translation gives CASSLAEGNGYTF. The V and J genes are TRBV5-1 and TRBJ1-2; the D is unclear. V was trimmed by 0 bases and J by 6 bases, leaving 9 bases between them. Germline CDR1 and CDR2: SGHRS and YFSETQ. The CDR3 runs 13 residues.